These 25 T cell receptor beta chains were all obtained from the same sample, sequenced in a study of T cells in Graves' hyperthyroidism and ophthalmopathy. RNA transcripts gave rise to amplified TCR beta CDR3 regions. The HTBI primer set served for first-round RT-PCR of the TCR CDR3. TCRdb recomputed calls from the multiplex PCR reads with MiXCR, one row per CDR3 protein. This table has about 350,000 distinct CDR3 sequences, around 18% appearing once. The sequenced material came from blood. The receptors come from a woman in her forties with Graves' ophthalmopathy.

This clonotype was picked up many times. The chain couples TRBV7-9 to TRBJ2-5; D is unresolved. V lost 2 bases, J lost 4 bases, and 5 bases lay in between. Germline assignment: CDR1 SEHNR and CDR2 FQNEAQ (reference sequence). This CDR3 comprises 12 residues. The CDR3 region has the DNA TGTGCCAGCAGCTTAATCGCAGAGACCCAGTACTTC. Translated: CASSLIAETQYF.

This clonotype was detected ten times or more. The genes are TRBV5-1 and TRBJ2-5, with D perhaps TRBD1 (6 bases). Germline values: CDR1 SGHRS, CDR2 YFSETQ. This CDR3 spans 13 amino acids. V was pared by 2 bases and J by 5 bases, with 10 bases between. The CDR3 loop reads CASSLQGRETQYF. For the CDR3, the DNA is TGCGCCAGCAGCTTACAGGGAAGGGAGACCCAGTACTTC.

The sample holds many counts of this clonotype. The rearrangement uses TRBV28 and TRBJ1-5, with a possible D match to TRBD1 (5 bases). Trimming stripped 2 bases from V and 0 bases from J, with 11 bases between. Per the germline V gene, CDR1 is MDHEN and CDR2 is SYDVKM. The CDR3 is made up of 16 amino acids. The CDR3 reads CASSLKRGPSNQPQHF. In DNA form, the CDR3 reads TGTGCCAGCAGTTTAAAAAGGGGACCTAGCAATCAGCCCCAGCATTTT.

This clonotype was seen at least ten times. The V gene is TRBV6-4, the J gene TRBJ2-7; 9 bases align to TRBD1. This CDR3 is 16 amino acids long. Germline CDR1 and CDR2: MRHNA and SNTAGT. The V gene end was trimmed by 2 bases and the J gene end by 5 bases; junction bases not matched to a gene: 10. CDR3 bases: TGTGCCAGCAGTGACAATCCCGGGACAGGGCTCAACGAGCAGTACTTC. The encoded protein is CASSDNPGTGLNEQYF.

This clonotype has a count of ten or more. The gene calls are TRBV20-1 and TRBJ2-7, with D tentatively TRBD1 (5 bases). From germline, CDR1 is DFQATT and CDR2 SNEGSKA (reference sequence). The length of the CDR3 is 15 residues. V was pared by 0 bases and J by 7 bases, with 19 bases between. The CDR3 loop is CSARDGIGAKWEQYF. In DNA form, the CDR3 reads TGCAGTGCTAGAGATGGGATAGGGGCTAAGTGGGAGCAGTACTTC.

This clonotype has a count of ten or more. V is TRBV6-2 or TRBV6-3 and J is TRBJ1-5; possible D gene TRBD1, 6 bases. The CDR3 covers 16 residues. The V and J ends lost 6 bases and 7 bases respectively, with 22 bases between them. Germline CDR1 MNHEY, CDR2 SVGEGT. For the CDR3, the DNA is TGTGCCAGCAGCCCGCCGGGCAGGGGACTAGGGCAGCCCCAGCATTTT. Protein sequence: CASSPPGRGLGQPQHF.

The rearrangement uses TRBV6-2 or TRBV6-3 and TRBJ2-5; 7 positions agree with TRBD2. The CDR3 is 16 residues long. Per the germline V gene, CDR1 is MNHEY and CDR2 is SVGEGT. After removal of 0 bases from V and 5 bases from J, the junction contained 9 bases not matched to a gene. The CDR3 DNA reads TGTGCCAGCAGTTACTCTTCGAGCGGGGTGGGTGAGACCCAGTACTTC. This sequence encodes CASSYSSSGVGETQYF.

J is TRBJ2-7 and V is TRBV7-7; possibly TRBD1 for D (6 bases). Germline V gene lookup returns CDR1 SSHAT and CDR2 FNYEAQ (reference sequence). V lost 11 bases and J 5 bases, leaving 19 bases between the germline ends. The CDR3 runs 13 residues. CDR3 sequence (DNA): TGTGCCTTCGGGGACACCAAGGAGGACGAGCAGTACTTC. This gives the protein CAFGDTKEDEQYF.

This clonotype was recorded many times. The J gene is TRBJ2-4, the V gene TRBV20-1; D may be TRBD2 (6 bases). CDR3 length: 17 amino acids. The V and J ends lost 3 bases and 1 base respectively, with 19 bases between them. Germline V gene data show CDR1 as DFQATT and CDR2 as SNEGSKA (reference sequence). CDR3 protein: CSARGGGRPEAKNIQYF. CDR3 sequence (DNA): TGCAGTGCTAGGGGGGGAGGACGGCCTGAGGCCAAAAACATTCAGTACTTC.

This clonotype showed up many times. The V and J genes are TRBV20-1 and TRBJ1-5; D may be TRBD1 (6 bases). The V gene lost 5 bases and the J gene lost 1 base, with 21 bases spanning the gap. The germline gives CDR1 DFQATT, CDR2 SNEGSKA (reference sequence). CDR3 length: 17 amino acids. CDR3 amino acids: CSASSPWDTRSNQPQHF. CDR3 nucleotide sequence: TGCAGTGCTTCCTCTCCTTGGGACACCAGAAGCAATCAGCCCCAGCATTTT.

The rearrangement links TRBV28 to TRBJ2-7, with TRBD2 matching 12 bases. After removal of 5 bases from V and 3 bases from J, the junction contained 23 bases not matched to a gene. Germline assignment: CDR1 MDHEN and CDR2 SYDVKM. The CDR3 totals 21 residues. CDR3 loop: CASSPSPWMTGLAGINYEQYF. CDR3 DNA sequence: TGTGCCAGCAGTCCATCGCCCTGGATGACGGGACTAGCGGGTATCAACTACGAGCAGTACTTC.

This clonotype has a count of ten or more. The chain recombines TRBV5-1 with TRBJ1-1; 7 nucleotides agree with TRBD1. The J segment lost 4 bases and the V segment lost 0 bases, leaving 18 bases of the junction unmatched. The CDR3 consists of 19 residues. Looked up from germline, CDR1 is SGHRS and CDR2 is YFSETQ. The CDR3 nucleotides read TGCGCCAGCAGCTTGGTTTTTCGGGACAGAGGGTTTACACTCACTGAAGCTTTCTTT. This gives the protein CASSLVFRDRGFTLTEAFF.

This clonotype has ten or more counts. The chain is built from TRBV2 and TRBJ2-2; perhaps TRBD2 as D (5 bases). Germline lookup yields CDR1 SNHLY and CDR2 FYNNEI. Trimming took off 4 bases at V and 4 bases at J, with 19 bases between the two ends. The CDR3 spans 17 residues. CDR3 in DNA: TGTGCCAGCAGTGTACCAATATCGGGGTACGCCACCGGGGAGCTGTTTTTT. Translating gives CASSVPISGYATGELFF.

In its sample, this clonotype was seen a few times. The rearrangement joins TRBV18 to TRBJ1-2, with 7 bases matching TRBD1. Germline lookup yields CDR1 KGHSH and CDR2 LQKENI. CDR3 length: 15 residues. With 5 bases clipped from V and 7 bases from J, the junction kept 13 bases outside the gene matches. As DNA, the CDR3 is TGTGCCAGCTCAGAGGATGGACAGGACCTGTTTGGCTACACCTTC. Its protein is CASSEDGQDLFGYTF.

This clonotype has only a few counts. The V gene is TRBV3-1, the J gene TRBJ2-7; D not resolved. Germline CDR1 reads LGHDT; CDR2 reads YNNKEL (reference sequence). The CDR3 totals 13 residues. V gave up 2 bases and J gave up 7 bases, with 12 bases separating them. The CDR3 nucleotides read TGTGCCAGCAGCCAATTTGAAGCGCGGGAGCAGTACTTC. It specifies CASSQFEAREQYF.

This clonotype was recorded at least ten times. This rearrangement joins TRBV6-5 to TRBJ1-5, with unresolved D. V lost 2 bases and J lost 2, with 10 bases in between. Germline V gives CDR1 MNHEY, CDR2 SVGAGI. The CDR3 consists of 15 residues. CDR3 amino acids: CASSYRGEGNQPQHF. In nucleotides, the CDR3 is TGTGCCAGCAGTTACCGGGGAGAGGGCAATCAGCCCCAGCATTTT.

This clonotype was detected ten times or more. The chain employs TRBV28 and TRBJ2-7; 7 bases match TRBD2. The CDR3 totals 14 residues. CDR1 is MDHEN and CDR2 is SYDVKM in the germline V gene. With V trimmed by 7 bases and J by 3 bases, 9 bases remained unmatched. DNA for the CDR3: TGTGCCAGCATAAAGCGGGAAGCCGACTACGAGCAGTACTTC. It is translated as CASIKREADYEQYF.

This clonotype was found many times. The gene calls are TRBV3-1 and TRBJ2-7; the D is unclear. V was shortened by 2 bases and J by 6 bases, with 5 bases between the two germline ends. CDR1 and CDR2 from the germline V gene are LGHDT and YNNKEL (reference sequence). This CDR3 has 11 amino acids. The CDR3 loop reads CASSQFREQYF. CDR3 in DNA: TGTGCCAGCAGCCAATTTCGCGAGCAGTACTTC.

This clonotype was seen at least ten times. V is TRBV7-2 and J is TRBJ1-2; D ambiguous. The CDR3 runs 13 residues. CDR1 is SGHTA and CDR2 is FQGNSA in the germline V gene. With 2 bases removed from V and 1 base from J, the gap between germline ends came to 5 bases. CDR3 sequence: CASSLFFNYGYTF. The CDR3, as DNA: TGTGCCAGCAGCTTATTCTTTAACTATGGCTACACCTTC.

At least ten counts were recorded for this clonotype. The chain carries TRBV6-5 and TRBJ1-2, with unresolved D. In germline, CDR1 is MNHEY, CDR2 SVGAGI. V was pared by 7 bases and J by 8 bases, with 17 bases between. CDR3 length equals 13 residues. The CDR3 DNA is TGTGCCAGCACCATTTCACTACGGGAAGGCTACACCTTC. It specifies CASTISLREGYTF.

This clonotype was seen many times. The rearrangement joins TRBV5-1 to TRBJ1-1; D gene uncertain. Germline V lookup: CDR1 SGHRS, CDR2 YFSETQ. The CDR3 covers 16 residues. The V end was cut by 0 bases, the J end by 0 bases, with 12 bases between. The CDR3 DNA sequence: TGCGCCAGCAGCTTGGCGGCAGGATTCATGAACACTGAAGCTTTCTTT. Translation: CASSLAAGFMNTEAFF.

Ten or more counts support this clonotype. The rearrangement links TRBV7-9 to TRBJ2-5; 8 bases map to TRBD1. CDR1 and CDR2 from the germline V gene are SEHNR and FQNEAQ (reference sequence). The CDR3 has 16 residues. Trimming removed 5 bases from V and 5 bases from J; junction bases left unmatched: 13. Here the CDR3 reads CASSPLARGRWETQYF. In nucleotides, the CDR3 is TGTGCCAGCAGCCCACTGGCCAGGGGGCGTTGGGAGACCCAGTACTTC. The full variable domain, with the rest looked up from reference TRBV7-9 and TRBJ2-5, is DTGVSQNPRHKITKRGQNVTFRCDPISEHNRLYWYRQTLGQGPEFLTYFQNEAQLEKSRLLSDRFSAERPKGSFSTLEIQRTEQGDSAMYLCASSPLARGRWETQYFGPGTRLLVL.

This clonotype has ten or more counts. The V gene is TRBV11-2, the J gene TRBJ2-7; TRBD1 matches 7 bases. This CDR3 comprises 17 residues. The V gene's germline CDR1 is SGHAT and CDR2 FQNNGV. V dropped 3 bases and J dropped 3; count of bases not matched to a gene: 14. In DNA, the CDR3 is TGTGCCAGCAGCTTTTCTCCGGGACAGAGGGGCCACTACGAGCAGTACTTC. Amino acids: CASSFSPGQRGHYEQYF.

This clonotype was recorded at least ten times. The chain joins TRBV7-2 to TRBJ2-1; the match to TRBD2 covers 7 bases. This CDR3 has 16 residues. CDR1 is SGHTA and CDR2 is FQGNSA in the germline V gene. Trimming took 6 bases from V and 4 from J; bases not matched to a gene: 12. DNA for the CDR3: TGTGCCAGCAGTTTCAGCGGGAACCTCCTGTACAATGAGCAGTTCTTC. This codes for CASSFSGNLLYNEQFF.

Many counts were recorded for this clonotype. The chain employs TRBV19 and TRBJ1-2, with no clear D. V lost 2 bases and J 0 bases, leaving 10 bases between the germline ends. Germline CDR1 and CDR2: LNHDA and SQIVND (reference sequence). There are 15 residues in the CDR3. The chain's CDR3 is CASSIPGPANYGYTF. CDR3 coding DNA: TGTGCCAGTAGTATACCGGGCCCAGCTAACTATGGCTACACCTTC.